These T cell receptor beta chains were read from a single sample in a study of T cells after posttransplantation cyclophosphamide. The protocol was immunoSEQ multiplex PCR, while the TCRdb copy is restricted to in-frame clones and leaves out a portion. Of roughly 8,500 clones in the sample, 89% are singletons; the top ten hold about 1.6%. The sample was memory CD4+ T cells sorted from PBMCs. These TCRs come from a woman aged 55 to 70 in good health, CMV-negative, and a related stem cell transplant donor. The CDR3 runs from the conserved cysteine through the conserved F or W. D genes are given only for firm matches. Part of the rows lack a size; the others show once, few, many or a class for expanded clones.

v_gene: TRBV6-5
abundance: -
j_gene: TRBJ1-1
d_gene: -
CDR3aa: CASSPTQTEAFF
CDR3nt: TGTGCCAGCAGTCCGACACAAACTGAAGCTTTCTTT

v_gene: TRBV7-9
abundance: -
j_gene: TRBJ2-6
d_gene: -
CDR3aa: CAGGGSGVSGANVLTF
CDR3nt: TGTGCCGGGGGGGGCAGTGGAGTGTCTGGGGCCAACGTCCTGACTTTC

v_gene: TRBV7-6
abundance: -
j_gene: TRBJ2-5
d_gene: -
CDR3aa: CASSLDRSQSETQYF
CDR3nt: TGTGCCAGCAGCTTAGATCGTAGCCAATCGGAGACCCAGTACTTC

v_gene: TRBV28
abundance: once
j_gene: TRBJ1-3
d_gene: TRBD1
CDR3aa: CASRDGTGSAGNTIYF
CDR3nt: TGTGCCAGCAGGGATGGGACAGGGAGTGCTGGAAACACCATATATTTT

v_gene: TRBV10-3
abundance: -
j_gene: TRBJ2-1
d_gene: -
CDR3aa: CAITPGDHNNEQFF
CDR3nt: TGTGCCATCACTCCGGGGGACCATAACAATGAGCAGTTCTTC

v_gene: TRBV2
abundance: -
j_gene: TRBJ1-5
d_gene: TRBD1
CDR3aa: CASSVGTVSNQPQHF
CDR3nt: TGTGCCAGCAGTGTTGGGACAGTTAGCAATCAGCCCCAGCATTTT

v_gene: TRBV11-2
abundance: -
j_gene: TRBJ2-7
d_gene: -
CDR3aa: CASTFSQGIGGEQYF
CDR3nt: TGTGCCAGCACCTTTTCCCAGGGGATTGGGGGCGAGCAGTACTTC

v_gene: TRBV18
abundance: -
j_gene: TRBJ2-7
d_gene: -
CDR3aa: CASSQFPGGSSYEQYF
CDR3nt: TGTGCCAGCTCACAATTTCCAGGGGGGAGCTCCTACGAGCAGTACTTC

v_gene: TRBV18
abundance: -
j_gene: TRBJ2-5
d_gene: -
CDR3aa: CASSGSGTQYF
CDR3nt: TGTGCCAGCTCAGGTTCAGGGACCCAGTACTTC

v_gene: TRBV19
abundance: -
j_gene: TRBJ2-1
d_gene: -
CDR3aa: CASSTWGLKGDYNEQFF
CDR3nt: TGTGCCAGTAGCACCTGGGGCCTAAAGGGGGACTACAATGAGCAGTTCTTC

v_gene: TRBV4-1
abundance: -
j_gene: TRBJ2-7
d_gene: TRBD1
CDR3aa: CASSQDPDRGIYEQYF
CDR3nt: TGCGCCAGCAGCCAAGATCCAGACAGGGGGATCTACGAGCAGTACTTC

v_gene: TRBV28
abundance: -
j_gene: TRBJ1-2
d_gene: TRBD1
CDR3aa: CASSPTGGNYGYTF
CDR3nt: TGTGCCAGCAGTCCGACAGGGGGCAACTATGGCTACACCTTC

v_gene: TRBV27
abundance: once
j_gene: TRBJ2-1
d_gene: TRBD2
CDR3aa: CASQRGRALNEQFF
CDR3nt: TGTGCCAGCCAACGCGGGAGGGCCTTAAATGAGCAGTTCTTC

v_gene: TRBV7-3
abundance: -
j_gene: TRBJ2-1
d_gene: TRBD2
CDR3aa: CASSLIAGGSSYNEQFF
CDR3nt: TGTGCCAGCAGCTTAATAGCGGGAGGGAGCTCCTACAATGAGCAGTTCTTC

v_gene: TRBV28
abundance: -
j_gene: TRBJ1-2
d_gene: -
CDR3aa: CASSTVRQYGYTF
CDR3nt: TGTGCCAGCAGCACCGTCCGACAGTATGGCTACACCTTC

v_gene: TRBV7-2
abundance: -
j_gene: TRBJ2-5
d_gene: TRBD2
CDR3aa: CASSLSGIGEETQYF
CDR3nt: TGTGCCAGCAGCCTTAGCGGGATCGGAGAAGAGACCCAGTACTTC